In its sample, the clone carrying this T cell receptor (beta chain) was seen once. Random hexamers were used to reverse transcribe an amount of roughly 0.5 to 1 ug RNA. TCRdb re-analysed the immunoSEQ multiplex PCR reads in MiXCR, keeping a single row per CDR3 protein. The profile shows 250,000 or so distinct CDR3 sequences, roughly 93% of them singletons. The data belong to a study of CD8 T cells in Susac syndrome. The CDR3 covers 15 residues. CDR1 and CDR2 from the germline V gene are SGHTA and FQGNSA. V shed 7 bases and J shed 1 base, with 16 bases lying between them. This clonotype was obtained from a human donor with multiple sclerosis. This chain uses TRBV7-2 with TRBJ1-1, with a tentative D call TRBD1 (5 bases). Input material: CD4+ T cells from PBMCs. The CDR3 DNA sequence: TGTGCCAGCACCCCATGGGGGGAGGCGAACACTGAAGCTTTCTTT. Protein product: CASTPWGEANTEAFF.